This paragraph reports one TCR beta chain. Only in-frame clones appear in the TCRdb table, and some are missing; sequencing was by immunoSEQ multiplex PCR. The table includes approximately 100,000 clones, roughly 85% detected once. The sample comes from a study of blood T cell repertoires in COVID-19. Sample: peripheral blood. This TCR came from a man older than 75 with acute or convalescent COVID-19.

The CDR3 DNA reads TGTGCCAGCAGTGAAATCGGTGGTAAAAGCTCCTATAATTCACCCCTCCACTTT. Encoded protein: CASSEIGGKSSYNSPLHF. The chain employs TRBV2 and TRBJ1-6; D is uncertain. Trimming shortened V by 2 bases and J by 0 bases, and 14 bases separated the two germline ends. The CDR3 has 18 residues. The germline gives CDR1 SNHLY, CDR2 FYNNEI.